The rows below give T cell receptor beta chains drawn from one sample of a study of identical twins. From the 5' RACE reads, TCRdb called clonotypes with MiXCR, one entry per CDR3 protein. In the table there are 500,000 or so distinct CDR3 sequences, less than 25% of which are singletons. The data were also submitted as part of a second study, on T cells expressing NK-cell markers.

The sequenced sample consisted of CD4+ T cells sorted from blood. These receptors were collected from a woman under 30 in good health. Both conserved end residues are part of each CDR3. The order of the fields is CDR3 protein, CDR3 DNA, V gene, clone size, J gene, D gene. D genes are given only for firm matches. Clone size is given for some rows only: seen once, a few or many times, or a class if the clone is expanded.

CASSSATSGRADTGELFF	TGTGCCAGCAGCTCCGCGACTAGCGGGAGGGCCGACACCGGGGAGCTGTTTTTT	TRBV5-6	NA	TRBJ2-2	TRBD2
CASRNKVRETGELFF	TGTGCCAGCAGAAACAAAGTCCGGGAGACCGGGGAGCTGTTTTTT	TRBV6-2/TRBV6-3	NA	TRBJ2-2	NA
CASSTIVRDTQYF	TGTGCCAGCAGCACCATCGTTCGAGATACGCAGTATTTT	TRBV7-9	few	TRBJ2-3	NA
CASSATPQGNTQYF	TGTGCCAGCAGCGCCACTCCCCAGGGCAATACGCAGTATTTT	TRBV7-8	once	TRBJ2-3	NA
CASRGSSLTYEQYF	TGTGCCAGCAGGGGCAGCAGCCTTACCTACGAGCAGTACTTC	TRBV12-3/TRBV12-4	many	TRBJ2-7	NA
CASSLRDRVSYEQYF	TGTGCCAGCAGCCTCCGGGACAGGGTCTCCTACGAGCAGTACTTC	TRBV11-3	NA	TRBJ2-7	TRBD1
CASSDWNEQFF	TGTGCCAGCAGTGATTGGAATGAGCAGTTCTTC	TRBV2	NA	TRBJ2-1	NA
CASSLQGGRPQHF	TGTGCCAGCAGCCTACAGGGTGGGAGGCCCCAGCATTTT	TRBV12-3/TRBV12-4	few	TRBJ1-5	NA
CSPKGGRTGTDTQYF	TGCAGCCCTAAGGGCGGGAGGACTGGCACAGATACGCAGTATTTT	TRBV20-1	few	TRBJ2-3	TRBD2
CASSPLWASGSMEQFF	TGTGCCAGCAGCCCACTTTGGGCTAGCGGGAGTATGGAGCAGTTCTTC	TRBV6-1	NA	TRBJ2-1	TRBD2
CSAIRAGSSYEQYF	TGCAGTGCTATTAGAGCGGGTAGCTCCTACGAGCAGTACTTC	TRBV20-1	NA	TRBJ2-7	NA
CASSLGTGIYEQYF	TGTGCCAGCAGTTTGGGGACAGGGATCTACGAGCAGTACTTC	TRBV12-3/TRBV12-4	many	TRBJ2-7	TRBD1
CASGRGEGWPQHF	TGTGCCAGCGGAAGGGGGGAGGGATGGCCCCAGCATTTT	TRBV19	NA	TRBJ1-5	NA
CASSLRAESEVHF	TGTGCCAGCAGTTTACGTGCAGAATCAGAGGTGCATTTT	TRBV12-3/TRBV12-4	NA	TRBJ1-5	NA
CASTPGGAGKVYNEQFF	TGTGCCAGCACCCCCGGGGGGGCGGGAAAGGTCTACAATGAGCAGTTCTTC	TRBV2	NA	TRBJ2-1	TRBD2
CSARAGFKEQFF	TGCAGTGCTAGGGCAGGCTTCAAAGAGCAGTTCTTC	TRBV20-1	few	TRBJ2-1	NA
CSASVDPETQYF	TGCAGTGCTAGTGTGGATCCTGAGACCCAGTACTTC	TRBV20-1	few	TRBJ2-5	NA
CASSSDRLVYGYTF	TGTGCCAGCAGCTCGGACAGGCTGGTATATGGCTACACCTTC	TRBV7-9	few	TRBJ1-2	TRBD1
CASTSRDREETQYF	TGTGCCAGCACCTCTCGGGACAGGGAAGAGACCCAGTACTTC	TRBV2	NA	TRBJ2-5	TRBD1
CASSLTGGDYEQYF	TGCGCCAGCAGCTTGACTGGGGGGGACTACGAGCAGTACTTC	TRBV5-1	NA	TRBJ2-7	TRBD2
CASSSSGGGTDTQYF	TGCGCCAGCAGCTCCAGCGGGGGAGGCACAGATACGCAGTATTTT	TRBV5-1	NA	TRBJ2-3	TRBD2
CSVAPYRGLPNTGELLF	TGCAGCGTTGCCCCGTACAGGGGACTCCCGAACACCGGGGAGCTGCTTTTT	TRBV29-1	NA	TRBJ2-2	NA
CASSFGRDRNTEAFF	TGTGCCAGCAGTTTCGGCCGGGACAGGAACACTGAAGCTTTCTTT	TRBV12-3/TRBV12-4	NA	TRBJ1-1	TRBD1
CASIRTSGMYEQYF	TGTGCCAGCATACGGACTAGCGGGATGTACGAGCAGTACTTC	TRBV6-1	few	TRBJ2-7	TRBD2